This TCR beta chain was profiled in a study of T cell changes during pregnancy in multiple sclerosis. This CDR3 comprises 13 residues. V was clipped by 0 bases and J by 9 bases, with 9 bases between them. The germline CDR1 and CDR2 sequences are LGHNA and YSLEER. The protocol was immunoSEQ multiplex PCR, while the TCRdb copy is restricted to in-frame clones and leaves out a portion. Of around 56,000 clones in the sample, roughly nine tenths were seen once. The sequence was collected from a female donor with multiple sclerosis, enrolled in a pregnancy study. This chain joins TRBV4-3 and TRBJ2-4, with unresolved D. The sample in question was CD4+ T cells from peripheral blood mononuclear cells, obtained in the third trimester of pregnancy. CDR3 coding DNA: TGCGCCAGCAGCCAAGATGTCGCAGGCATTCAGTACTTC. Translated, it gives CASSQDVAGIQYF.